Listed below are T cell receptor beta chains from one sample, sequenced in a study of Ad26.COV2.S vaccination and SARS-CoV-2 variants. Clones were read by immunoSEQ multiplex PCR, and TCRdb kept only the in-frame ones, dropping some. The table records around 450,000 clones, about nine tenths of them present only once. Sequencing was performed on peripheral blood, taken in a trial of Ad26.COV2.S vaccine versus placebo. The receptor set was obtained from a person between 18 and 60 years old who received the Ad26.COV2.S COVID-19 vaccine or a placebo. The CDR3 runs from the conserved cysteine through the conserved F or W. Fields, in order: D gene, J gene, clone size, V gene, CDR3 DNA, CDR3 protein. The D gene is left open where the match is weak. Some rows have no size entry. The others give once, few or many, or a class for an expanded clone.

>NA|TRBJ1-1|NA|TRBV4-1
TGCGCCAGCAGCCAACCCCACACTGAAGCTTTCTTT
CASSQPHTEAFF
>NA|TRBJ2-1|NA|TRBV5-4
TGTGCCAGCAGTGGGGGGAGCAATGAGCAGTTCTTC
CASSGGSNEQFF
>NA|TRBJ2-7|NA|TRBV12-3/TRBV12-4
TGTGCCAGCAGTTGGACAGACGCCTACGAGCAGTACTTC
CASSWTDAYEQYF
>NA|TRBJ1-1|NA|TRBV7-3
TGTGCCAGCAGCTTGCAGGGGTCCATGAACACTGAAGCTTTCTTT
CASSLQGSMNTEAFF
>NA|TRBJ1-1|NA|TRBV6-2/TRBV6-3
TGTGCCAGCAGTTACCCCCCTTTGGAGGCTTTCTTT
CASSYPPLEAFF
>TRBD2|TRBJ2-5|NA|TRBV29-1
TGCAGCGTTGTATTAGCGGGAGGGGGAGAGACCCAGTACTTC
CSVVLAGGGETQYF
>TRBD2|TRBJ2-7|NA|TRBV28
TGTGCCAGCAGTTTATATTCCGGGACTAGCGGGATTAGCTCCTACGAGCAGTACTTC
CASSLYSGTSGISSYEQYF
>TRBD1|TRBJ1-6|NA|TRBV5-5
TGTGCCAGCAGCTTGGGTCCAGGGGGCGCGAATTCACCCCTCCACTTT
CASSLGPGGANSPLHF
>NA|TRBJ1-1|NA|TRBV30
TGTGCCTGGAGTCGGCAGGAAGCAGGGAACACTGAAGCTTTCTTT
CAWSRQEAGNTEAFF
>TRBD1|TRBJ2-7|NA|TRBV5-8
TGTGCCAGCAGCCCGTGGACAGGGAGCTCCTACGAGCAGTACTTC
CASSPWTGSSYEQYF
>TRBD2|TRBJ2-1|NA|TRBV5-1
TGCGCCAGCAGCTTGCGGGGGACTAGCGGTAGCTCCTACAATGAGCAGTTCTTC
CASSLRGTSGSSYNEQFF
>NA|TRBJ1-6|NA|TRBV30
TGTGCCTGGAGTGTTTCGGCCGGGGGTAATTCACCCCTCCACTTT
CAWSVSAGGNSPLHF
>TRBD2|TRBJ2-7|NA|TRBV5-1
TGCGCCAGCAGCTCTAGCGGGAGTTCCTACGAGCAGTACTTC
CASSSSGSSYEQYF
>TRBD2|TRBJ2-7|NA|TRBV28
TGTGCCAGCAGTTTAGATCGGGTCGGACTAGCGGGAGTTCACGAGCAGTACTTC
CASSLDRVGLAGVHEQYF
>NA|TRBJ1-6|NA|TRBV7-9
TGTGCCAGCAGCGCCGGGACAAATAATTCACCCCTCCACTTT
CASSAGTNNSPLHF
>TRBD1|TRBJ2-5|few|TRBV29-1
TGCAGCGTTGTGAGGACAGGGGGCTTCGAGACCCAGTACTTC
CSVVRTGGFETQYF
>TRBD1|TRBJ1-1|NA|TRBV5-8
TGTGCCAGCAGTCTAAGAGGGGGCCACACTGAAGCTTTCTTT
CASSLRGGHTEAFF
>TRBD2|TRBJ2-1|NA|TRBV4-3
TGCGCCAGCAGCCAAACCATTAGCGGGACCTACTCATACAATGAGCAGTTCTTC
CASSQTISGTYSYNEQFF
>NA|TRBJ2-3|NA|TRBV5-8
TGTGCCAGCAGCTTCTGGGACTTTCGCACAGATACGCAGTATTTT
CASSFWDFRTDTQYF
>NA|TRBJ1-1|NA|TRBV11-2
TGTGCCAGCAGCTTATCCAGGGGCGGTACTGAAGCTTTCTTT
CASSLSRGGTEAFF
>TRBD2|TRBJ2-7|NA|TRBV29-1
TGCAGCGTGGTAGGGACTAGCGGGAGCTCCTACGAGCAGTACTTC
CSVVGTSGSSYEQYF
>NA|TRBJ2-2|NA|TRBV27
TGTGCCAGCAGAGATAACTTTGACACCGGGGAGCTGTTTTTT
CASRDNFDTGELFF
>NA|TRBJ1-2|NA|TRBV29-1
TGCAGCGTTGAAGAGGGTGACAATAATGGCTACACCTTC
CSVEEGDNNGYTF
>NA|TRBJ2-7|NA|TRBV27
TGTGCCAGCAGTTCCAGTTCTAGAAGGCCCTACGAGCAGTACTTC
CASSSSSRRPYEQYF
>TRBD2|TRBJ2-5|NA|TRBV7-2
TGTGCCAGCAGCCTGGGTGGGGCGGGAGTGGAGACCCAGTACTTC
CASSLGGAGVETQYF
>NA|TRBJ2-7|NA|TRBV5-3
TGTGCCAGAAGCTTGCCCTTACCCTACGAGCAGTACTTC
CARSLPLPYEQYF
>NA|TRBJ1-2|NA|TRBV18
TGTGCCAGCTCACCTTTAAGAAGACAGGCTTTCTATGGCTACACCTTC
CASSPLRRQAFYGYTF
>NA|TRBJ2-7|NA|TRBV27
TGTGCCAGCAGTACGACAGGTTTTGGGGCTTACGAGCAGTACTTC
CASSTTGFGAYEQYF
>TRBD1|TRBJ2-5|once|TRBV28
TGTGCCAGCAGTCCGACAGGGCTGAAGACGCTTAGGGAGACCCAGTACTTC
CASSPTGLKTLRETQYF
>TRBD2|TRBJ2-1|once|TRBV30
TGTGCCTGGAGTTTCCCCTTTAGCGGGAGGGGCTCCTACAATGAGCAGTTCTTC
CAWSFPFSGRGSYNEQFF
>TRBD2|TRBJ2-1|NA|TRBV5-3
TGTGCCAGAAGCTTAGGTGGCGGGAGGGCCTTCAATGAGCAGTTCTTC
CARSLGGGRAFNEQFF
>NA|TRBJ1-5|NA|TRBV6-1
TGTGCCAGCAGTGAACGGTCAGGCAATCAGCCCCAGCATTTT
CASSERSGNQPQHF
>TRBD2|TRBJ2-1|NA|TRBV7-9
TGTGCCAGCAGCTTAGCGGGCGGGGGATCATACAATGAGCAGTTCTTC
CASSLAGGGSYNEQFF
>NA|TRBJ2-5|NA|TRBV4-3
TGCGCCAGCAGCCAAGACGCGGGGGCGCGTGAGACCCAGTACTTC
CASSQDAGARETQYF
>TRBD2|TRBJ2-1|NA|TRBV28
TGTGCCACGGGGCGAGGGACTAGCGGGTCCTACAATGAGCAGTTCTTC
CATGRGTSGSYNEQFF
>NA|TRBJ2-1|NA|TRBV5-6
TGTGCCAGCAGCTTGCAGTCTTATCCCGCTCCCAATGAGCAGTTCTTC
CASSLQSYPAPNEQFF
>TRBD2|TRBJ2-7|NA|TRBV19
TGTGCCAGTAGTGATCGTCGGACTAGCGGGATTGTCGAGCAGTACTTC
CASSDRRTSGIVEQYF
>NA|TRBJ2-5|NA|TRBV7-2
TGTGCCAGCTCCCGGGACCGGCAGGAGACCCAGTACTTC
CASSRDRQETQYF
>NA|TRBJ2-2|NA|TRBV5-1
TGCGCCAGCAGCTTGGATCGTCCGAACACCGGGGAGCTGTTTTTT
CASSLDRPNTGELFF
>TRBD2|TRBJ2-7|NA|TRBV10-1
TGCGCCAGCAGTCCGGGACTAGCGGGAGACGAGCAGTACTTC
CASSPGLAGDEQYF
>NA|TRBJ1-2|NA|TRBV7-2
TGTGCCAGCAGCTTAGGGCAGTCTGGCTATGGCTACACCTTC
CASSLGQSGYGYTF
>TRBD2|TRBJ2-1|NA|TRBV20-1
TGCAGTGCTAGTCGCCTAGCGGGAGGGAATGAGCAGTTCTTC
CSASRLAGGNEQFF